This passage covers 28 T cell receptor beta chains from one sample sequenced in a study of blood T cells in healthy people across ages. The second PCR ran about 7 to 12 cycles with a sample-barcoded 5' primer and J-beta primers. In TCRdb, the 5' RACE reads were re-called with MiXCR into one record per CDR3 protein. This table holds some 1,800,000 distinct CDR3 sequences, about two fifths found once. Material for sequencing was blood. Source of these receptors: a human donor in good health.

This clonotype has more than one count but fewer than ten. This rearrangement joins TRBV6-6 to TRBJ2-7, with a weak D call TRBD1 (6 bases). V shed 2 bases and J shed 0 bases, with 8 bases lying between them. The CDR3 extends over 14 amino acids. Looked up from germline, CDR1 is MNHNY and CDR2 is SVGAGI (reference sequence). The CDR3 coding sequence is TGTGCCAGCAGTTACCGACAGGTCTCCTACGAGCAGTACTTC. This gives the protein CASSYRQVSYEQYF.

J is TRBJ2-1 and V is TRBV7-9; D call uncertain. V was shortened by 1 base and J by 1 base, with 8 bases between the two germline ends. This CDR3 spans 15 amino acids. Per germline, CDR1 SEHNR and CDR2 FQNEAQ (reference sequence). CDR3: CASSLGYGSYNEQFF. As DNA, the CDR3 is TGTGCCAGCAGCTTAGGGTACGGATCCTACAATGAGCAGTTCTTC.

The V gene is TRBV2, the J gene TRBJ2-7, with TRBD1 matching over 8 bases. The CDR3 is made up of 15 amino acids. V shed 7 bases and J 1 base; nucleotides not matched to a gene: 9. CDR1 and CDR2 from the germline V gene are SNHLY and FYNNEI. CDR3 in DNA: TGTGCCAGCAATAACCGGGACAGGCGGTCCTACGAGCAGTACTTC. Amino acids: CASNNRDRRSYEQYF.

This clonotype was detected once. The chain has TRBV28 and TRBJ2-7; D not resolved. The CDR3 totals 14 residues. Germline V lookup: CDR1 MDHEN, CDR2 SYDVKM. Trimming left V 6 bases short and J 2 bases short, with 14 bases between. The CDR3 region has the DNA TGTGCCAGCAGGAAGGGAATGGGAACCTACGAGCAGTACTTC. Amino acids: CASRKGMGTYEQYF.

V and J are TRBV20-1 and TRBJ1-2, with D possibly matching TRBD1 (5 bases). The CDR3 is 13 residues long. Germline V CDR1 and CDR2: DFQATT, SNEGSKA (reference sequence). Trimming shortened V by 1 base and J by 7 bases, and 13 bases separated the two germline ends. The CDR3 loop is CSARAGTDCGYTF. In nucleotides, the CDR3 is TGCAGTGCTAGAGCCGGGACGGACTGTGGCTACACCTTC.

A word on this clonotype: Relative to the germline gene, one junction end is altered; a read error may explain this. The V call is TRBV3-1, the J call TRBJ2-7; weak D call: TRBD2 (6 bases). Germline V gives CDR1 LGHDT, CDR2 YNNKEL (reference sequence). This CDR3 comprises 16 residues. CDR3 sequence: CASSGRDLKSSHEQYF. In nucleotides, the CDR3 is TGTGCCAGCAGCGGCCGGGACTTGAAGAGCTCCCACGAGCAGTACTTC.

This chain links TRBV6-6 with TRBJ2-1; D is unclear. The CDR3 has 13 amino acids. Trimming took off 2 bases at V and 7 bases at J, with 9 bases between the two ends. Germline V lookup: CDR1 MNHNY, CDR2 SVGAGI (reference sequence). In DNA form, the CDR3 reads TGTGCCAGCAGTTACCCTAACTTTAATGAGCAGTTCTTC. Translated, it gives CASSYPNFNEQFF.

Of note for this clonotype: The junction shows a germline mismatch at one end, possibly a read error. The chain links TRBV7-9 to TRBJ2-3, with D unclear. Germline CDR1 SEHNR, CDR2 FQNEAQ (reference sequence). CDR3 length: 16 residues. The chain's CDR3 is CASSSTIYPAVDMQYF. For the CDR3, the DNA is TGTGCCAGCAGCTCGACAATATACCCGGCAGTAGATATGCAGTATTTT.

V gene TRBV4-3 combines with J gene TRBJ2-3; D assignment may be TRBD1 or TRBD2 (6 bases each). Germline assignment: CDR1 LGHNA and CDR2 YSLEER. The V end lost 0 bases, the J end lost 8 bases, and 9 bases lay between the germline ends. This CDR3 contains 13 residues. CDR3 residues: CASSQDRGLTQYF. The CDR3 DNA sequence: TGCGCCAGCAGCCAAGATCGGGGGCTTACGCAGTATTTT.

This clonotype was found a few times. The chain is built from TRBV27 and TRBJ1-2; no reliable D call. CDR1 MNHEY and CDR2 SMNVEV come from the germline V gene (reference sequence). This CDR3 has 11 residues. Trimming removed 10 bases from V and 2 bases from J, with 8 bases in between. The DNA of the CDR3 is TGTGCCACCGCGACCAACTATGGCTACACCTTC. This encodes CATATNYGYTF.

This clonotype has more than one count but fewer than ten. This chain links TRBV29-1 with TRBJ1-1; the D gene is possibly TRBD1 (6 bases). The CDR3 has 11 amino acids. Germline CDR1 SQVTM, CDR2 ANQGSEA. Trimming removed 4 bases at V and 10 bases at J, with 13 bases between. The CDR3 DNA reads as TGCAGCGTTGCCCTCAGGGGTGTAGCTTTCTTT. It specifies CSVALRGVAFF.

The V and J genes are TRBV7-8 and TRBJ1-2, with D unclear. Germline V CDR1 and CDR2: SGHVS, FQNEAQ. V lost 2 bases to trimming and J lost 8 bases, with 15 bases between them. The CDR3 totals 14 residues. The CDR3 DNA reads TGTGCCAGCAGCTTAAACGCCGCCAACGAGGGCTACACCTTC. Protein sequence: CASSLNAANEGYTF.

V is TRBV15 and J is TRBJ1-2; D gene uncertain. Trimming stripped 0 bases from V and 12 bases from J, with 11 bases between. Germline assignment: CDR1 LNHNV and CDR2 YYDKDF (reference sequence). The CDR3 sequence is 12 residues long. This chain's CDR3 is CATSRDGSRDTF. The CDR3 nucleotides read TGTGCCACCAGCAGAGATGGTTCGAGGGACACCTTC. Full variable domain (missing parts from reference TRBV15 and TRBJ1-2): DAMVIQNPRYQVTQFGKPVTLSCSQTLNHNVMYWYQQKSSQAPKLLFHYYDKDFNNEADTPDNFQSRRPNTSFCFLDIRSPGLGDTAMYLCATSRDGSRDTFGSGTRLTVV.

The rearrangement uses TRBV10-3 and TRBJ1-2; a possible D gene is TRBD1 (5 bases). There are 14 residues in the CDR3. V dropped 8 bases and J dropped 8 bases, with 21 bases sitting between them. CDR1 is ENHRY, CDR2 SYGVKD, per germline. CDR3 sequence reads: CAIGSSRAQGGYTF. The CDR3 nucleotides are TGTGCCATCGGCAGTAGCAGGGCCCAAGGGGGCTACACCTTC.

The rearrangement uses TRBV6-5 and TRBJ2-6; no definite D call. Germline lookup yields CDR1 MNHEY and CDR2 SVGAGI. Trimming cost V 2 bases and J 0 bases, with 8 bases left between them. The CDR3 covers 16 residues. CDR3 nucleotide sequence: TGTGCCAGCAGTTACGTGGGCTCCTCTGGGGCCAACGTCCTGACTTTC. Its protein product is CASSYVGSSGANVLTF.

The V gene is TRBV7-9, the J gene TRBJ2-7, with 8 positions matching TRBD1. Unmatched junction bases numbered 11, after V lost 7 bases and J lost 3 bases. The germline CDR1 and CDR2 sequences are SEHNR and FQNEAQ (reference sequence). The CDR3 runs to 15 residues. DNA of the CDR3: TGTGCCAGCACCTCCGGGGACAGGACATTCTACGAGCAGTACTTC. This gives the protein CASTSGDRTFYEQYF.

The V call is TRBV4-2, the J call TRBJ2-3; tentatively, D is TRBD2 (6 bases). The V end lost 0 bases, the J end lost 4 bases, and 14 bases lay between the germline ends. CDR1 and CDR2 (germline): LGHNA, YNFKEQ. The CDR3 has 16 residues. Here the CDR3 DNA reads TGTGCCAGCAGCCAAGATTATAGGCGGGGAGCAGATACGCAGTATTTT. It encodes CASSQDYRRGADTQYF.

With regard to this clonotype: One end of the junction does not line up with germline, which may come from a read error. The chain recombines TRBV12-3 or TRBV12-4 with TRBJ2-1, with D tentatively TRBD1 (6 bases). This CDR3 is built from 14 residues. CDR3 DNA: TGTGCCAGCAGCCTCGGGACATCCAACAATGAGCGGTTCTTC. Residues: CASSLGTSNNERFF.

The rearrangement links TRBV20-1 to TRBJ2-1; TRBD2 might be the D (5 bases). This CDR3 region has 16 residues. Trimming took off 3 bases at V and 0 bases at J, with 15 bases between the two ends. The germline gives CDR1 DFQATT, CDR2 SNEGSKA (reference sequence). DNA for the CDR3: TGCAGTGCTAGTCCCGACCCCGGGGACTCCTACAATGAGCAGTTCTTC. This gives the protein CSASPDPGDSYNEQFF.

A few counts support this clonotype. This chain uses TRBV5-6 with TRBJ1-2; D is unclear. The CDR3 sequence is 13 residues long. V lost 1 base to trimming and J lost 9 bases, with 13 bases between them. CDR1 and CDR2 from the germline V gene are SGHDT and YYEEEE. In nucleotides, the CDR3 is TGTGCCAGCAGCTTGTCCGGGTATCTGAGCTACACCTTC. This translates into CASSLSGYLSYTF.

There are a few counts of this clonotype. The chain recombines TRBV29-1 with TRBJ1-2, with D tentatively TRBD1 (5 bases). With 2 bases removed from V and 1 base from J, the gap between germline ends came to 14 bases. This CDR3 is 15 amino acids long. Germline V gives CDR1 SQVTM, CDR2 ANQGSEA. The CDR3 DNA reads TGCAGCGTTGAAAGCTCAGGGCCCTATAACTATGGCTACACCTTC. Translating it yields CSVESSGPYNYGYTF.

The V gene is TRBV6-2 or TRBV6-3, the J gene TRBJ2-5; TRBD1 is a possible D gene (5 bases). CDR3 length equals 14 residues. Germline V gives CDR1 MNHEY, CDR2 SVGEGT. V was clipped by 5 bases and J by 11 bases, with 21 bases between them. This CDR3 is CASSQGITSTRQYF. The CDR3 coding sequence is TGTGCCAGCAGTCAGGGTATTACGTCGACTCGGCAGTACTTC.

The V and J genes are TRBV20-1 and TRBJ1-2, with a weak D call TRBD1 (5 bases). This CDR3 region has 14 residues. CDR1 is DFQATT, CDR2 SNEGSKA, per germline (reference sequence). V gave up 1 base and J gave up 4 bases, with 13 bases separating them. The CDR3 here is CSARAAGTVYGYTF. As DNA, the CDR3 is TGCAGTGCTAGAGCCGCGGGGACCGTCTATGGCTACACCTTC.

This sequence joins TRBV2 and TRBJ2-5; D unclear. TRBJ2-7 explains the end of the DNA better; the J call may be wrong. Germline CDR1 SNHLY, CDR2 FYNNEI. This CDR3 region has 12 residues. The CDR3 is CASSGSNYEQYF. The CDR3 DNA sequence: TGTGCCAGCAGTGGGTCGAACTACGAGCAGTACTTC.

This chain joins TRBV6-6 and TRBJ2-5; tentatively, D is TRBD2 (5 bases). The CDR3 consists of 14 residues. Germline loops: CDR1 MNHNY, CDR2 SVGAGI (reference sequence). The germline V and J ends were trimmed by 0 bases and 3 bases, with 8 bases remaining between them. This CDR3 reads CASSYSTTKETQYF. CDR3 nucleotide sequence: TGTGCCAGCAGTTACTCGACGACTAAAGAGACCCAGTACTTC.

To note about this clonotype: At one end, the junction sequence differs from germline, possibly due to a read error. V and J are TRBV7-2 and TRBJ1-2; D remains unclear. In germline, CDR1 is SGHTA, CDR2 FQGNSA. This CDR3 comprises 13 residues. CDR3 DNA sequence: TGTGCCGGCAGCTCCTTCCGAGGGTATGGCTACACCTTC. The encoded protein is CAGSSFRGYGYTF. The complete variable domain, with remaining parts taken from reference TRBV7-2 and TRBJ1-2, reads GAGVSQSPSNKVTEKGKDVELRCDPISGHTALYWYRQSLGQGLEFLIYFQGNSAPDKSGLPSDRFSAERTGGSVSTLTIQRTQQEDSAVYLCAGSSFRGYGYTFGSGTRLTVV.

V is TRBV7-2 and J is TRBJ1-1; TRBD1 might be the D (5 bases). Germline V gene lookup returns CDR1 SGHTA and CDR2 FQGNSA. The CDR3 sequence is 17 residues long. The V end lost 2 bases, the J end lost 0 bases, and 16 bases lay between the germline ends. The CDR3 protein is CASSLILAGTMNTEAFF. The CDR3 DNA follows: TGTGCCAGCAGCTTAATTCTCGCAGGGACCATGAACACTGAAGCTTTCTTT.

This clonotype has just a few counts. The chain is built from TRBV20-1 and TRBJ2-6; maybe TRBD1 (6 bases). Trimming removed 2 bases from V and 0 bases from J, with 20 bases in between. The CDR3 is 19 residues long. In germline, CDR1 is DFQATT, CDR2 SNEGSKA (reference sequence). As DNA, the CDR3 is TGCAGTGCTAGATCGGACCCACAGGGCGTACCCTCTGGGGCCAACGTCCTGACTTTC. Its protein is CSARSDPQGVPSGANVLTF.